These 28 T cell receptor beta chains share one sample of origin, sequenced in a study of T cell responses to AZD1222 COVID-19 vaccine. Some clones are missing from TCRdb's copy, which holds only in-frame ones; the method was immunoSEQ multiplex PCR. The sample holds around 140,000 clones, roughly nine tenths seen once. This sample comprised peripheral blood, obtained 28 days after the second AZD1222 dose. The receptors here all came from an adult who received the AZD1222 COVID-19 vaccine.

CDR3 region: CASSEPGMGTDTQYF. CDR3 bases: TGCGCCAGCAGTGAGCCTGGGATGGGCACAGATACGCAGTATTTT. The genes are TRBV10-1 and TRBJ2-3; D is uncertain. V was cut by 2 bases and J by 1 base, with 10 bases left in between. The CDR3 sequence is 15 residues long. CDR1 is WNHNN, CDR2 SYGVQD, per germline (reference sequence).

The chain employs TRBV24-1 and TRBJ1-4; D is unresolved. V shed 3 bases and J shed 8 bases, with 18 bases lying between them. Germline V gene data show CDR1 as KGHDR and CDR2 as SFDVKD. The CDR3 runs 16 residues. DNA for the CDR3: TGTGCCACCAGTGATCCCGGGTCGGGAACGAGGGAAAAACTGTTTTTT. Encoded protein: CATSDPGSGTREKLFF.

The chain joins TRBV3-1 (or the pseudogene TRBV3-2) to TRBJ1-5; D uncertain. Germline CDR1 is LGHDT and CDR2 is YNNKEL (reference sequence). This CDR3 has 13 residues. V was pared by 3 bases and J by 6 bases, with 9 bases between. The DNA of the CDR3 is TGTGCCAGCAGCCAGGGTTCGGGTCAGCCCCAGCATTTT. It is translated as CASSQGSGQPQHF.

J is TRBJ1-5 and V is TRBV27; D may be TRBD1 (6 bases). V dropped 5 bases and J dropped 9 bases, with 14 bases sitting between them. In germline, CDR1 is MNHEY, CDR2 SMNVEV (reference sequence). The CDR3 sequence is 13 residues long. The DNA for the CDR3 is TGTGCCAGCAGTGAGGCAGGGGCTTGGCCCCAGCATTTT. Translated, it gives CASSEAGAWPQHF.

The chain combines TRBV19 with TRBJ1-1, with a possible D match to TRBD1 (5 bases). Germline V gene lookup returns CDR1 LNHDA and CDR2 SQIVND (reference sequence). The CDR3 length is 14 residues. Trimming took 4 bases from V and 1 from J, leaving 10 bases between them. CDR3 sequence: CASSTNGGNTEAFF. Written as DNA, the CDR3 is TGTGCCAGTAGTACCAACGGGGGGAACACTGAAGCTTTCTTT. The full variable domain, with the rest looked up from reference TRBV19 and TRBJ1-1, is DGGITQSPKYLFRKEGQNVTLSCEQNLNHDAMYWYRQDPGQGLRLIYYSQIVNDFQKGDIAEGYSVSREKKESFPLTVTSAQKNPTAFYLCASSTNGGNTEAFFGQGTRLTVV.

The chain combines TRBV11-3 with TRBJ2-1; 10 bases map to TRBD2. This CDR3 has 16 residues. Germline loops: CDR1 SGHNT, CDR2 YENEEA. With 5 bases clipped from V and 4 bases from J, the junction kept 8 bases outside the gene matches. CDR3 residues: CASSESGTSVYNEQFF. The CDR3 nucleotides read TGTGCCAGCAGCGAATCCGGGACTAGCGTATACAATGAGCAGTTCTTC.

The chain recombines TRBV10-3 with TRBJ2-7; TRBD1 aligns across 8 bases. CDR3 size: 14 residues. Germline V gene lookup returns CDR1 ENHRY and CDR2 SYGVKD. V lost 6 bases to trimming and J lost 3 bases; unmatched junction nucleotides: 7. The DNA for the CDR3 is TGTGCCATCAGGCCCACAGGACAGGGCTACGAGCAGTACTTC. Translation gives CAIRPTGQGYEQYF.

The V and J genes are TRBV4-2 and TRBJ2-7, with 8 bases that match TRBD2. CDR3 length equals 16 residues. CDR1 LGHNA and CDR2 YNFKEQ come from the germline V gene. V shed 1 base and J 6 bases; nucleotides not matched to a gene: 11. In nucleotides, the CDR3 is TGTGCCAGCAGCCAAGTTTTCGGGAGGGCACTGGGCGAGCAGTACTTC. Its protein product is CASSQVFGRALGEQYF.

This clone appeared once. The genes are TRBV29-1 and TRBJ2-7; 9 bases agree with TRBD1. The CDR3 is made up of 13 amino acids. V dropped 4 bases and J dropped 3; count of bases not matched to a gene: 4. Germline CDR1 SQVTM, CDR2 ANQGSEA. This CDR3 is CSVGGQGGYEQYF. In nucleotides, the CDR3 is TGCAGCGTTGGGGGACAGGGTGGCTACGAGCAGTACTTC.

This chain connects TRBV3-1 (or the pseudogene TRBV3-2) to TRBJ2-7; 8 nucleotides agree with TRBD2. The germline gives CDR1 LGHDT, CDR2 YNNKEL (reference sequence). V lost 3 bases, J lost 2 bases, and 0 bases stayed unmatched. The CDR3 runs 13 residues. This CDR3 reads CASSQGLAYEQYF. Here the CDR3 DNA reads TGTGCCAGCAGCCAGGGACTAGCCTACGAGCAGTACTTC.

The chain joins TRBV28 to TRBJ2-4; D call uncertain. V was trimmed by 2 bases and J by 5 bases, leaving 1 base between them. This CDR3 comprises 11 residues. Germline V gene lookup returns CDR1 MDHEN and CDR2 SYDVKM. The CDR3 nucleotides are TGTGCCAGCAGTTTAGAAAACATTCAGTACTTC. Protein product: CASSLENIQYF.

V is TRBV4-3 and J is TRBJ1-2, with D unclear. Germline CDR1 LGHNA, CDR2 YSLEER. V lost 0 bases to trimming and J lost 0 bases, with 14 bases between them. This CDR3 comprises 17 residues. The CDR3 protein is CASSQDKFGGANYGYTF. In DNA, the CDR3 is TGCGCCAGCAGCCAAGATAAGTTTGGCGGTGCTAACTATGGCTACACCTTC.

V gene TRBV24-1 combines with J gene TRBJ1-5; D is uncertain. Germline V gene sequence: CDR1 KGHDR, CDR2 SFDVKD. The CDR3 is 15 residues long. Trimming cost V 7 bases and J 0 bases, with 12 bases left between them. CDR3: CATSAAGLSNQPQHF. The CDR3 DNA sequence: TGTGCCACCAGCGCAGCCGGACTTAGCAATCAGCCCCAGCATTTT.

For this clone: As the CDR3 is not closed by the conserved phenylalanine or tryptophan, this likely results from a read error. Because the CDR3's place on the DNA is in doubt, the DNA is left out and the CDR3 is given as listed by TCRdb. The chain has TRBV20-1 and TRBJ1-2; the DNA was not used to check the table's D call, TRBD1. The germline V gene encodes CDR1 DFQATT and CDR2 SNEGSKA (reference sequence). The CDR3 spans 10 residues, counting both ends. This CDR3 is CSARDHAGWV.

The CDR3 loop is CASSQDWTEETQYF. CDR3 DNA sequence: TGTGCCAGCAGCCAAGATTGGACAGAAGAGACCCAGTACTTC. The rearrangement links TRBV4-2 to TRBJ2-5; a weak D match, TRBD1 (6 bases). The V end lost 0 bases, the J end lost 3 bases, and 8 bases lay between the germline ends. This CDR3 has 14 amino acids. From germline, CDR1 is LGHNA and CDR2 YNFKEQ.

This clone is a singleton in its sample. The chain uses TRBV7-9 and TRBJ2-5; 8 bases fit TRBD2. The CDR3 sequence is 19 residues long. V trimming: 4 bases; J trimming: 2 bases; junction bases outside the gene matches: 18. Germline V gives CDR1 SEHNR, CDR2 FQNEAQ (reference sequence). CDR3 nucleotides: TGTGCCAGCAGCTCCCTAATTTGGGGTGCTAGCGGGCTACAAGAGACCCAGTACTTC. As protein: CASSSLIWGASGLQETQYF.

V usage is TRBV28 and J usage is TRBJ2-5; D not resolved. This CDR3 is 14 amino acids long. Between the trimmed V and J ends, which lost 4 bases and 1 base, there was a span of 10 bases. Germline V lookup: CDR1 MDHEN, CDR2 SYDVKM. The DNA of the CDR3 is TGTGCCAGCAGTTACAAGCTGATCCAAGAGACCCAGTACTTC. This gives the protein CASSYKLIQETQYF.

The chain carries TRBV28 and TRBJ1-2; 8 bases fit TRBD1. The CDR3 totals 13 residues. Trimming at V came to 8 bases and at J to 6 bases, leaving 8 bases not matched to a gene. Germline V gene lookup returns CDR1 MDHEN and CDR2 SYDVKM. Here the CDR3 DNA reads TGTGCCAGCGGCTCCCCGGACAGGGATGGCTACACCTTC. This translates into CASGSPDRDGYTF.

A single count supports this clone. The chain is built from TRBV2 and TRBJ2-1; TRBD1 aligns across 8 bases. Germline V gene lookup returns CDR1 SNHLY and CDR2 FYNNEI. V lost 3 bases to trimming and J lost 4 bases; unmatched junction nucleotides: 5. The length of the CDR3 is 15 residues. CDR3 loop: CASSDLGTGYNEQFF. CDR3 coding DNA: TGTGCCAGCAGTGATCTCGGGACAGGATACAATGAGCAGTTCTTC.

This rearrangement joins TRBV5-4 to TRBJ1-4; 8 positions agree with TRBD1. The CDR3 consists of 15 residues. The germline V gene encodes CDR1 SGHNT and CDR2 YYREEE (reference sequence). The trim removed 2 bases at V and 8 bases at J, leaving 8 bases unmatched. The CDR3 region has the DNA TGTGCCAGCAGCTTCACCCAGGGGGCTGTGGAAAAACTGTTTTTT. It specifies CASSFTQGAVEKLFF.

The CDR3 region has the DNA TGTGCCAGCAGCAAAGGGGCAGGGGGTATCCCCACTGAAGCTTTCTTT. Its protein product is CASSKGAGGIPTEAFF. The chain links TRBV21-1 to TRBJ1-1; TRBD1 is the table's D call, not checked against the DNA. TRBV21-1 is given as a pseudogene. The CDR3 spans 16 residues.

The chain couples TRBV29-1 to TRBJ2-7; TRBD1 matches at 8 bases. Germline CDR1 and CDR2: SQVTM and ANQGSEA. This CDR3 region has 13 residues. CDR3 amino acids: CSLSPDRGPEQYF. CDR3 bases: TGCAGTCTTTCCCCCGACAGGGGCCCCGAGCAGTACTTC.

This clone has only one observation. J is TRBJ1-5 and V is TRBV10-3, with D perhaps matching TRBD1 (6 bases). V lost 0 bases and J 6 bases, leaving 12 bases between the germline ends. Germline assignment: CDR1 ENHRY and CDR2 SYGVKD. The CDR3 consists of 15 residues. CDR3 amino acids: CAISESPGVGQPQHF. DNA for the CDR3: TGTGCCATCAGTGAGTCCCCAGGGGTTGGTCAGCCCCAGCATTTT.

This rearrangement joins TRBV29-1 to TRBJ2-7; 10 bases are a match to TRBD2. Germline loops: CDR1 SQVTM, CDR2 ANQGSEA. This CDR3 is built from 14 residues. V lost 3 bases to trimming and J lost 0 bases; unmatched junction nucleotides: 2. CDR3 amino acids: CSVDVAGGSYEQYF. CDR3 sequence (DNA): TGCAGCGTTGACGTAGCGGGAGGCTCCTACGAGCAGTACTTC.

The gene calls are TRBV7-2 and TRBJ2-3; no firm D call. Between the trimmed V and J ends, which lost 3 bases and 3 bases, there was a span of 10 bases. Germline assignment: CDR1 SGHTA and CDR2 FQGNSA. The CDR3 is 14 residues long. The CDR3 is CASSFFLGTDTQYF. The CDR3 bases are TGTGCCAGCAGCTTCTTTCTAGGGACAGATACGCAGTATTTT.

CDR3 loop: CASSRIPQGAGNEQFF. CDR3 in DNA: TGCGCCAGCAGCCGTATACCACAGGGGGCCGGCAATGAGCAGTTCTTC. The chain combines TRBV4-1 with TRBJ2-1, with 9 bases fitting TRBD1. Germline trimming cut 4 bases from V and 6 bases from J; bases unmatched to any gene: 10. Germline V CDR1 and CDR2: MGHRA, YSYEKL. The CDR3 has 16 residues.

The V and J genes are TRBV2 and TRBJ2-7; the match to TRBD2 covers 7 bases. The CDR3 spans 19 residues. V lost 1 base, J lost 0 bases, and 15 bases stayed unmatched. Germline V lookup: CDR1 SNHLY, CDR2 FYNNEI. In DNA form, the CDR3 reads TGTGCCAGCAGTGAAGTGTTTGGTGCTAGCGGCCTTAACTCCTACGAGCAGTACTTC. This translates into CASSEVFGASGLNSYEQYF.

The chain has TRBV19 and TRBJ1-5; a possible D gene is TRBD1 (6 bases). The germline V and J ends were trimmed by 5 bases and 2 bases, with 16 bases remaining between them. This CDR3 spans 16 amino acids. In germline, CDR1 is LNHDA, CDR2 SQIVND (reference sequence). CDR3: CASSAGGAGGNQPQHF. In DNA form, the CDR3 reads TGTGCCAGTAGTGCTGGGGGCGCAGGGGGCAATCAGCCCCAGCATTTT. Based on the CDR3 plus reference TRBV19 and TRBJ1-5, the full variable domain is DGGITQSPKYLFRKEGQNVTLSCEQNLNHDAMYWYRQDPGQGLRLIYYSQIVNDFQKGDIAEGYSVSREKKESFPLTVTSAQKNPTAFYLCASSAGGAGGNQPQHFGDGTRLSIL.